One T cell receptor beta chain is described in this entry. Its antigen is unidentified. This specimen comes from a study of cytomegalovirus exposure and HLA in healthy donors. On the study more broadly: Earlier results showed roughly 120 million unique TCR beta sequences derived from approximately 180 million T cells.

In the PCR, 60 Vbeta and 13 Jbeta primers were used. Libraries were prepared by immunoSEQ multiplex PCR; TCRdb keeps only in-frame clonotypes and omits some of them. Among around 150,000 clones listed, 50% to 75% were seen once. General study findings and limits: Earlier findings revealed that most TCR beta V segments proved productive either about 90% or about 30% of the time. Later analysis demonstrated an association between a missense DCLRE1C variant and TCR beta V- and J-gene trimming. With further analysis later on, most CMV-associated TCR beta chains appeared HLA-restricted.

The clonotype was recovered from a woman in her forties in good health and CMV-seronegative. Sample: PBMCs.

In nucleotides, the CDR3 is TGTGCCAGCTCACCCGGGGTTTTACAGTTCTTC. Amino acid sequence: CASSPGVLQFF. This chain uses TRBV18 with TRBJ2-1, with a tentative D call TRBD2 (5 bases). The V gene's germline CDR1 is KGHSH and CDR2 LQKENI. The CDR3 length is 11 residues. V shed 3 bases and J shed 13 bases, with 10 bases lying between them.